This is a list of T cell receptor beta chains from one sample in a study of blood T cell repertoires in COVID-19. Produced via immunoSEQ multiplex PCR; TCRdb's table is partial and in-frame only. This table holds about 210,000 clones, roughly 80% found once. The sample taken for sequencing was peripheral blood. The source of these receptors is a woman in her 70s with COVID-19, enrolled during active disease. CDR3s include the opening cysteine and the closing phenylalanine or tryptophan. D genes are given only for firm matches. Clone sizes are given selectively: once, few, many, or a class where the clone is expanded.

j_call: TRBJ2-5; cdr3_length: 11; clone_size: once; v_call: TRBV7-2; d_call: .; cdr3_aa: CASSSAGTQYF; cdr3_nt: TGTGCCAGCAGCTCGGCGGGGACCCAGTACTTC
j_call: TRBJ1-4; cdr3_length: 15; clone_size: .; v_call: TRBV5-1; d_call: TRBD1; cdr3_aa: CASSFGGQGVEKLFF; cdr3_nt: TGCGCCAGCAGCTTCGGGGGACAGGGGGTTGAAAAACTGTTTTTT
j_call: TRBJ2-5; cdr3_length: 15; clone_size: .; v_call: TRBV7-9; d_call: TRBD2; cdr3_aa: CASSLWTSFFETQYF; cdr3_nt: TGTGCCAGCAGCTTATGGACTAGCTTCTTTGAGACCCAGTACTTC
j_call: TRBJ2-1; cdr3_length: 19; clone_size: .; v_call: TRBV6-2/TRBV6-3; d_call: TRBD2; cdr3_aa: CASSYSRVAGEGPRNEQFF; cdr3_nt: TGTGCCAGCAGTTACTCGAGGGTGGCGGGAGAGGGACCTAGGAATGAGCAGTTCTTC
j_call: TRBJ1-1; cdr3_length: 16; clone_size: .; v_call: TRBV24-1; d_call: .; cdr3_aa: CATSDATGFPTTEAFF; cdr3_nt: TGTGCCACCAGTGATGCCACCGGGTTTCCCACCACTGAAGCTTTCTTT
j_call: TRBJ2-7; cdr3_length: 13; clone_size: .; v_call: TRBV3-1/TRBV3-2; d_call: TRBD1; cdr3_aa: CASSRQGSFEQYF; cdr3_nt: TGTGCCAGCAGCCGACAGGGTTCCTTCGAGCAGTACTTC
j_call: TRBJ2-1; cdr3_length: 15; clone_size: .; v_call: TRBV9; d_call: .; cdr3_aa: CASSVTSHGRNEQFF; cdr3_nt: TGTGCCAGCAGCGTAACCTCCCACGGTCGTAATGAGCAGTTCTTC
j_call: TRBJ2-2; cdr3_length: 13; clone_size: .; v_call: TRBV19; d_call: .; cdr3_aa: CASRWRNTGELFF; cdr3_nt: TGTGCCAGTAGGTGGAGGAACACCGGGGAGCTGTTTTTT
j_call: TRBJ1-1; cdr3_length: 15; clone_size: .; v_call: TRBV14; d_call: .; cdr3_aa: CASSQYRGPNTEAFF; cdr3_nt: TGTGCCAGCAGCCAATATAGAGGCCCGAACACTGAAGCTTTCTTT
j_call: TRBJ1-1; cdr3_length: 13; clone_size: .; v_call: TRBV7-9; d_call: .; cdr3_aa: CASIALPNTEAFF; cdr3_nt: TGTGCCAGCATTGCTCTACCGAACACTGAAGCTTTCTTT
j_call: TRBJ2-4; cdr3_length: 11; clone_size: .; v_call: TRBV20-1; d_call: .; cdr3_aa: CSARETSTQYF; cdr3_nt: TGCAGTGCTAGAGAAACTAGCACCCAGTACTTC
j_call: TRBJ1-2; cdr3_length: 14; clone_size: .; v_call: TRBV5-4; d_call: .; cdr3_aa: CASSPGQTNYGYTF; cdr3_nt: TGTGCCAGCAGCCCCGGACAGACTAACTATGGCTACACCTTC